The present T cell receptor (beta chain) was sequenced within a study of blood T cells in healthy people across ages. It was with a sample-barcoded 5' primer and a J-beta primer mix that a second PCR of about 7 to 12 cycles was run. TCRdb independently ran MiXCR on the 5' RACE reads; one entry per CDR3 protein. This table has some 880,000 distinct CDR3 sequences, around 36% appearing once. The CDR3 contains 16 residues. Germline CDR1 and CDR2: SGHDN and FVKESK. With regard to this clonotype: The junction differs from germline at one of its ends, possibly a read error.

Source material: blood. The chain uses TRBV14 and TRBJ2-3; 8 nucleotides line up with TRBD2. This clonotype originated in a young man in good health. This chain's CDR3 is CASSQEAGVRTDAQYF. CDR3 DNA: TGTGCCAGCAGCCAAGAAGCGGGGGTTCGGACAGATGCGCAGTATTTT. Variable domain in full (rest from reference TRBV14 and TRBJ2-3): EAGVTQFPSHSVIEKGQTVTLRCDPISGHDNLYWYRRVMGKEIKFLLHFVKESKQDESGMPNNRFLAERTGGTYSTLKVQPAELEDSGVYFCASSQEAGVRTDAQYFGPGTRLTVL.